A single TCR beta chain is shown here with its context. Its target antigen remains unknown. Base qualities are not provided; no much larger clone lies one nucleotide away. These data come from a study of cytomegalovirus exposure and HLA in healthy donors (TCRdb year 2017). At the level of the whole study: According to an earlier analysis of around 600 of the donors, roughly 180 million T cells yielded roughly 100 million unique TCR beta sequences and 276 Gb of sequence data. An early release covering roughly 640 HLA-typed donors comprised about 300 gigabases of sequencing data and tens of millions of unique TCR sequences. The genetic ancestry cluster associated with self-reported Caucasian donors included about four fifths of the approximately 400 genotyped donors. The study was designed to test whether signatures of past pathogen exposure could be identified by cataloging public T cell receptors. The T cell repertoires of 670 or so subjects were profiled by immunosequencing and related to cytomegalovirus serostatus. Besides the first cohort of 666 subjects, a separate validation cohort made up of 120 different subjects was used. To predict cytomegalovirus infection status, the study combined high-throughput TCR immunosequencing, statistical association of individual TCRs with disease status, and machine learning. To study patterns of TCR occurrence, a later analysis re-analyzed previously published TCR beta repertoires from 666 donors and added high-resolution HLA genotyping. In the later analysis, no new phenotypic data were used to find candidate immune exposures; instead, reliance was placed on TCR beta sequences and their occurrence across donors. In an earlier analysis of more than 550 of the donors, high-throughput TCR beta sequencing was used to judge whether each TCR beta V gene segment behaved as functional or pseudogenic. Donor age, sex, ethnicity and CMV serostatus were compiled together with the repertoire data. A later genetic analysis took genome-wide SNP genotypes for about three fifths of the 666 donors and used that subset as a discovery cohort. All discovery cohort repertoires had been generated using a single sequencing platform. HLA typing included class I and class II loci at four-digit resolution. The number of typed donors differed by locus: 629-630 for A, B, C, DRB1 and DQB1; some 540 for DQA1; around 580 for DPA1; and about 470 for DPB1. A few DR-DQ haplotypes were treated as single units for association and clustering because of strong linkage in the cohort. Across some 400 genotyped donors of the cohort, an average of about 240,000 unique TCR beta nucleotide sequences per donor were sequenced, and roughly a sixth of those sequences were non-productive. Study-wide findings and limitations: A cluster of highly shared sequence variants was judged likely to be a technical artifact of the sequencing pipeline. The study gave a list of over 150 TCR beta chains associated with cytomegalovirus. Linkage disequilibrium might explain the correlated functional status among segregating V segments, but an unknown experimental factor could not be ruled out. A later analysis found that TCR association rates varied across HLA loci, with DRB1 alleles showing the most associated TCRs and HLA-C alleles the fewest. A few of the identified cytomegalovirus-associated TCR beta chains were confirmed in vitro to be specific for cytomegalovirus antigens. Most TCR sequences were seen in very few donors, while some public TCRs were found in many individuals. In an earlier analysis of some 640 of the donors, most TCR beta V segments were observed in productive rearrangements about 87% or about 30% of the time, broadly matching IMGT annotations. In a later genetic analysis, fewer N-insertions in productive TCRs were reported among donors in an Asian-associated ancestry cluster than the 666-donor mean. Because HLA typing was unavailable for some donors at each locus, only the typed subset was used in association tests. In a later genetic analysis, a missense DCLRE1C variant was associated with V-gene and J-gene trimming of TCR beta chains, and the association was replicated in an independent cohort. A further reported finding was that TCR beta sequences accurately predicted the HLA-A and HLA-B alleles for most subjects in the first cohort. A later analysis associated about 17,000 TCR beta sequences with specific HLA alleles at a false discovery rate of 0.05. According to the authors, the approach could potentially be generalized to other disease states and immunological phenotypes. Because counts were too low, approximately 15 rarely observed V segments, including chromosome 9 orphons, were excluded from the earlier analysis of about 500 of the donors. Some IMGT-functional V segments, including TRBV6-2 and TRBV6-3, could not be told apart with the 87-base-pair reads, so those segments were excluded. Strong co-occurrence of HLA alleles, especially DR and DQ, made assigning TCR associations to individual alleles difficult. In a later analysis, most CMV-associated TCR beta chains were found to appear HLA-restricted, with HLA associations seemingly driven largely by CMV exposure. Several of the top co-occurrence clusters appeared to be linked to parvovirus B19, influenza, CMV and Epstein-Barr virus, according to a later analysis. In a later analysis, HLA-associated TCR beta chains were found to be more clonally expanded and to have lower generation probabilities than equally common non-associated chains. The only immune exposure information available for the cohort was CMV serostatus. Cytomegalovirus status was reported to be diagnosed by the classifier with high specificity and sensitivity in both the original and validation cohorts. Roughly uniform sequencing depth across donors was assumed in presence/absence analyses, although this assumption may not hold. The cohort was sequenced for TCR beta chains only, and without alpha or paired-chain data the features that could be detected were limited.

In total, approximately 700 healthy bone marrow donors made up the cohort. Cohort members were all nominally healthy when sampled, although unrecorded immune exposures were likely present. CMV serostatus was recorded as positive for about 310 and negative for about 50% of the roughly 700 cohort members, whereas no CMV serostatus was recorded for the donor in question. Each donor provided a peripheral blood sample, and peripheral blood mononuclear cells were used for TCR beta sequencing. The Qiagen DNeasy Blood Extraction Kit was used to extract genomic DNA from the blood cell samples. The V and J ends are trimmed by 1 base and 6 bases, leaving 13 bases between them. From the cysteine up to the phenylalanine, the CDR3 has a length of 14 residues. The sequence is cut down to CDR3 DNA, 42 bases in frame from base 1. CDR1 and CDR2 are drawn from the germline V gene: MGHRA, YSYEKL. Library preparation used the immunoSEQ multiplex PCR assay. A mixture of 60 forward primers for TCR Vbeta segments and 13 reverse primers for TCR Jbeta segments was used in the multiplex PCR. Amplification of the CDR3 region of rearranged TCR beta genes was performed with a multiplex PCR assay on genomic DNA. On the Illumina HiSeq System, the amplified TCR beta libraries were sequenced as 87-base-pair reads. As for how the authors treated the data: A later analysis counted approximately 74 million unique TCR beta chains across the approximately 700 repertoires, and around 9.9 million of these chains were shared by at least two donors. A nearest-neighbor algorithm error-corrected the raw reads and collapsed the reads into unique sequences, merging closely related sequences to remove PCR and sequencing errors. Alignment of CDR3 sequences to IMGT reference sequences was used to assign V, D and J gene segments. For a sequence to be retained, a match of at least six nucleotides to both a V gene segment and a J gene segment was required. A rearrangement counted as productive if the CDR3 had no stop codons and remained in frame with V and J, and every other rearrangement counted as non-productive. Following IMGT convention, CDR3 was defined as the stretch from the second conserved V-encoded cysteine up to the conserved J-encoded phenylalanine. In an earlier analysis of some 550 of the donors, sequences lacking an unambiguous match to a single V gene segment were excluded. An earlier analysis of approximately 590 of the donors called V segments functional above 56.7% productive rearrangements and segregating when the between-donor standard deviation exceeded 5%. A statistical classification framework was built to diagnose cytomegalovirus status from the catalog of TCR beta chain sequences. A later analysis assigned V and J genes by comparing TCR nucleotide sequences with IMGT/GENE-DB human TR gene sequences. In a later analysis, CDR3 sequences and most-parsimonious VDJ recombination scenarios were assigned using the TCRdist pipeline. In a later analysis, every TCR beta chain was defined by the combination of its CDR3 amino acid sequence and its V-gene family, and reads without a unique V-gene family were dropped. To address suspected cross-contamination and a sequencing artifact, a later analysis removed a few hundred highly shared, low-generation-probability nucleotide sequences. A later analysis calculated a clonal expansion index for each public chain from normalized within-repertoire ranks of inferred template counts. Generation probabilities in a later analysis came from a VDJ recombination model fitted to out-of-frame rearrangements, and those results were checked against IGoR. Hypergeometric tests were used in a later analysis to score TCR-TCR, TCR-HLA and TCR-CMV co-occurrence, with a repertoire-size bias correction applied to the TCR pairs. False discovery rates were estimated in a later analysis by permuting HLA or CMV assignments 20 times. In a later analysis, co-occurring TCRs were grouped using DBSCAN, and TCRdist sequence similarity was added for clustering within HLA-allele-positive subsets. For co-occurrence clustering, repertoires with fewer than 30,000 or more than 120,000 public chains were excluded, along with a handful of repertoires with anomalous nucleotide sharing. What TCRdb holds here is the immuneACCESS table cut down to in-frame rearrangements. Part of the clones is not present; checked against another copy, under half of the missing clones reflect an unresolved V gene, and the others are unexplained. That table gives V, J and clone size, and the DNA gave D and trimming. The sample includes roughly 140,000 clones, with approximately 73% observed a single time. Over 13% of the sample lies in the top ten.

The specimen sequenced was PBMCs. The sequence came from a human donor in good health. The V and J segments used are TRBV4-1 and TRBJ2-7, with the identity of the D gene unclear. At the DNA level, the sequence is TGCGCCAGCAGCCAAGTTCTAGAGTCCGGCGAGCAGTACTTC. Translated, this gives CASSQVLESGEQYF.